This paragraph covers one T cell receptor beta chain sequence. This CDR3 has 15 residues. The germline V gene encodes CDR1 SGHRS and CDR2 YFSETQ. Deletions cut 4 bases from V and 0 bases from J, with 13 bases between. Original processing notes: The authors estimated nucleated cell counts from reference gene primer amplification. The protocol was immunoSEQ multiplex PCR, while the TCRdb copy is restricted to in-frame clones and leaves out a portion. That table supplies the V and J calls and clone size; D and trimming were determined from the DNA. Of more than 95,000 clones in the sample, approximately 90% were seen once. These data are taken from a study of blood T cell repertoires in COVID-19. Overall study: COVID-19 samples, acute and convalescent, were from the United States, Italy and Spain. PBMCs, B-cell-depleted T cells, or T cells provided the cDNA or gDNA that made up the material.

The receptor comes from a human donor with active COVID-19. The donor label of this sample is uncertain. The sequenced sample consisted of peripheral blood. The chain uses TRBV5-1 and TRBJ1-1; tentatively, D is TRBD1 (6 bases). CDR3 sequence reads: CASSTQGNLNTEAFF. CDR3 in DNA: TGCGCCAGCAGCACACAGGGTAACTTGAACACTGAAGCTTTCTTT.